This T cell receptor beta chain was observed in a study of cytomegalovirus exposure and HLA in healthy donors. At the level of the study: Most genotyped donors, over 70% of about 360, had Caucasian-associated genetic ancestry.

V shed 5 bases and J shed 3 bases, with 14 bases lying between them. CDR3 length equals 14 residues. Germline CDR1 reads MDHEN; CDR2 reads SYDVKM. Findings of the study overall: With later analysis, a missense DCLRE1C variant became linked to TCR beta V- and J-gene trimming.

Primers: 60 Vbeta forward and 13 Jbeta reverse. Method: immunoSEQ multiplex PCR; TCRdb's copy keeps in-frame clones and lacks some. The sample lists tens of thousands of clones, more than 50% seen once, with under 4.5% in the top ten. Points on this clone: The antigen is unknown.

Sample: PBMCs. The genes are TRBV28 and TRBJ2-7; D perhaps matches TRBD1 (6 bases). The TCR comes from a male donor in good health and CMV-seropositive. The CDR3 coding sequence is TGTGCCAGCAGTCTTAGGGACACAATCTACGAGCAGTACTTC. This sequence encodes CASSLRDTIYEQYF.